This TCR beta chain comes out of a study of T cells in Graves' hyperthyroidism and ophthalmopathy. Amplified regions were TCR beta CDR3 sequences from RNA transcripts. HTBI primers drove first-round RT-PCR of the TCR CDR3. TCRdb re-analysed the multiplex PCR reads in MiXCR, keeping a single row per CDR3 protein. Of under 450,000 distinct CDR3 sequences listed, 15% to 19% are singletons. With respect to this clonotype: The antigen is unknown.

Findings and limits, study-wide: Model-based prediction identified ophthalmopathy a median 6.5 months prior to its onset. Using 13 V-J features, a model discriminated ophthalmopathy from stable hyperthyroidism.

The source of this sequence is a woman aged 18-29 years with Graves' hyperthyroidism. Sample: blood.

CDR3 loop: CASSQRTSGAGTDTQYF. Here the CDR3 DNA reads TGTGCCAGCAGTCAAAGGACTAGCGGGGCGGGCACAGATACGCAGTATTTT. The gene calls are TRBV6-1 and TRBJ2-3, with TRBD2 identical over 12 bases. V was pared by 5 bases and J by 1 base, with 7 bases of the junction left unmatched. Germline CDR1 and CDR2: MNHNS and SASEGT. CDR3 size: 17 residues.